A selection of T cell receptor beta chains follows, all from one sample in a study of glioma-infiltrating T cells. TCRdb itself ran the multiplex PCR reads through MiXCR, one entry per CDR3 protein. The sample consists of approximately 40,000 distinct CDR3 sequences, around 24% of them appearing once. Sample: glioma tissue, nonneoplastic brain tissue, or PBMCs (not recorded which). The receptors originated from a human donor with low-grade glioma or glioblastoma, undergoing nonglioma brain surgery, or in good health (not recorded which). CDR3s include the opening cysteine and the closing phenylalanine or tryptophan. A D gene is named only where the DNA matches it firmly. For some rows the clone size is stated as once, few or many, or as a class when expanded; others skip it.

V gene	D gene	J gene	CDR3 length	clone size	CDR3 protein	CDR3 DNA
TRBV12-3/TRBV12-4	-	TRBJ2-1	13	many	CASSGGSYNEQFF	TGTGCCAGCAGTGGAGGGTCGTACAATGAGCAGTTCTTC
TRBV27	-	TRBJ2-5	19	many	CASSQGRGGRANPQETQYF	TGTGCCAGCAGTCAAGGGAGGGGGGGGAGGGCCAACCCCCAGGAGACCCAGTACTTC
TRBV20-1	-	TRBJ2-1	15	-	CSARGIGGRYNKQLF	TGCAGTGCTAGAGGGATAGGGGGACGCTACAATAAGCAGCTCTTC
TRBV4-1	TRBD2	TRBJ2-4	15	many	CASSQDGSGGAIQYF	TGCGCCAGCAGCCAAGACGGGAGCGGGGGGGCCATTCAGTACTTC
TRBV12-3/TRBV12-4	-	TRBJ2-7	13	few	CASSFGADYEQYF	TGTGCCAGCAGTTTCGGGGCTGACTACGAGCAGTACTTC
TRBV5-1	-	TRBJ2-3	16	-	CASSPGLVLGTDTQYF	TGCGCCAGCAGCCCCGGACTGGTGCTTGGCACAGATACGCAGTATTTT
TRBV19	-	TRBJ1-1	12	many	CASSPGRTEAFF	TGTGCCAGTAGCCCCGGGAGGACTGAAGCTTTCTTT
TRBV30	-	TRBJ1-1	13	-	CAWSRQPNTEAFF	TGTGCCTGGAGTCGGCAGCCGAACACTGAAGCTTTCTTT
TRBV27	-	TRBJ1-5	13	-	CARSSRRAQTQHF	TGTGCCAGAAGTTCTAGACGGGCTCAGACCCAGCATTTT
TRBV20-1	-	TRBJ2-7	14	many	CSALPGGPSYEQYF	TGCAGTGCCCTACCGGGCGGGCCCTCCTACGAGCAGTACTTC
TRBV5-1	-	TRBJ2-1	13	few	CASSSGRVTEQFF	TGCGCCAGCAGCTCGGGCCGAGTAACTGAGCAGTTCTTC
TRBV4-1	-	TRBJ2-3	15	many	CASSQAVTVTDTQYF	TGCGCCAGCAGCCAGGCCGTGACTGTCACAGATACGCAGTATTTT
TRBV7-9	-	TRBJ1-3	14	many	CASSSDPSGNTIYF	TGTGCCAGCAGCTCTGATCCGTCTGGAAACACCATATATTTT
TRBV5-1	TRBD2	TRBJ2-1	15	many	CASSLAGTRSNEQFF	TGCGCCAGCAGCTTGGCCGGGACTAGGTCCAATGAGCAGTTCTTC
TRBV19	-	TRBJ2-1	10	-	CASSMGEQFF	TGTGCCAGTAGTATGGGCGAGCAGTTCTTC
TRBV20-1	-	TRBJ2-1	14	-	CSARRRELNNGQSF	TGCAGTGCTAGGCGAAGGGAATTAAACAATGGGCAGTCCTTC
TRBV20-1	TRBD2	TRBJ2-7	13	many	CSALSGELDEQYF	TGCAGTGCCCTCAGCGGGGAGTTGGACGAGCAGTACTTC
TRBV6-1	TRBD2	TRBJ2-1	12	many	CASSILANEQFF	TGTGCCAGCAGTATACTAGCGAATGAGCAGTTCTTC
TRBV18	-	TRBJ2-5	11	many	CASSVSETQYF	TGTGCCAGCTCAGTATCTGAGACCCAGTACTTC
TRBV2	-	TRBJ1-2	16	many	CASSVGPASIVYGYTF	TGTGCCAGCAGTGTAGGACCCGCCAGTATAGTCTATGGCTACACCTTC
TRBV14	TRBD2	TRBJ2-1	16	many	CASSQNPGLVYNEQFF	TGTGCCAGCAGCCAAAACCCGGGACTAGTATACAATGAGCAGTTCTTC
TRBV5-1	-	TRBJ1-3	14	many	CASSSDSSGNTIYF	TGCGCCAGCAGCTCGGACAGCTCTGGAAACACCATATATTTT
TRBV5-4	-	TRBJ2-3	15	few	CASSPEPATTDTQYF	TGTGCCAGCAGCCCGGAGCCAGCCACCACAGATACGCAGTATTTT
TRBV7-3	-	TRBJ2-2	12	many	CASSTDTGELFF	TGTGCCAGCAGCACAGACACCGGGGAGCTGTTTTTT
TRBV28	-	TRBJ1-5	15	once	CASSLGTSSSQPQHF	TGTGCCAGCAGTTTAGGGACAAGTAGCAGTCAGCCCCAGCATTTT
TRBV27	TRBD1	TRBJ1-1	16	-	CASSPQDRELNTEAFF	TGTGCCAGCAGTCCCCAAGACAGGGAGTTGAACACCGAAGCTTTCTTT
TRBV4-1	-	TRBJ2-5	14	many	CASSQERNQETQYF	TGCGCCAGCAGCCAAGAACGGAACCAAGAGACCCAGTACTTC
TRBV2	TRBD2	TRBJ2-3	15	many	CASSPTSGVPDTQYF	TGTGCCAGCAGTCCAACTAGCGGGGTCCCAGATACGCAGTATTTT
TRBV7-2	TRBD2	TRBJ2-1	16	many	CASSRGLAGGANEQFF	TGTGCCAGCAGCCGGGGACTAGCGGGGGGGGCAAATGAGCAGTTCTTC
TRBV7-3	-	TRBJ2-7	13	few	CASSLYYRDEQYF	TGTGCCAGCAGCCTCTATTACAGGGACGAGCAGTACTTC
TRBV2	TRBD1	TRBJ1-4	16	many	CASSEARTGGYEKLFF	TGTGCCAGCAGTGAAGCGAGGACAGGGGGCTATGAAAAACTGTTTTTT